A single sample gave rise to the 32 T cell receptor beta chains below, sequenced in a study of PD-L1 blockade in urothelial cancer. Indicated time point: pretreatment peripheral blood. Assay used: immunoSEQ multiplex PCR; TCRdb lists only in-frame clones, some missing. Of roughly 38,000 clones listed, 80% to 90% are singletons. Sequences were derived from PBMCs, sampled around atezolizumab (anti-PD-L1) treatment. The receptors stem from a man in his sixties with urothelial cancer.

This chain uses TRBV13 with TRBJ2-7; D gene ambiguous. The CDR3 contains 13 residues. The V end was cut by 0 bases, the J end by 2 bases, with 5 bases between. CDR1 and CDR2 (germline): PRHDT, FYEKMQ (reference sequence). CDR3: CASSLGAAYEQYF. As DNA, the CDR3 is TGTGCCAGCAGCTTAGGGGCAGCCTACGAGCAGTACTTC.

This chain joins TRBV10-3 and TRBJ2-2; possible D gene TRBD2, 5 bases. This CDR3 has 15 amino acids. Germline loops: CDR1 ENHRY, CDR2 SYGVKD. V was trimmed by 10 bases and J by 3 bases, leaving 18 bases between them. The CDR3 reads CATKAGLVDTGELFF. In nucleotides, the CDR3 is TGTGCCACAAAGGCAGGACTGGTGGACACCGGGGAGCTGTTTTTT.

V usage is TRBV5-1 and J usage is TRBJ1-2; 7 bases match TRBD1. Germline CDR1 reads SGHRS; CDR2 reads YFSETQ. The V segment lost 2 bases and the J segment 6 bases; nucleotides outside the gene matches: 10. This CDR3 has 15 residues. CDR3 nucleotide sequence: TGCGCCAGCAGCTTCGCCGGACAGGAGGGTAATGGCTACACCTTC. It is translated as CASSFAGQEGNGYTF. Supplemented by reference TRBV5-1 and TRBJ1-2, the full variable domain reads KAGVTQTPRYLIKTRGQQVTLSCSPISGHRSVSWYQQTPGQGLQFLFEYFSETQRNKGNFPGRFSGRQFSNSRSEMNVSTLELGDSALYLCASSFAGQEGNGYTFGSGTRLTVV.

The chain combines TRBV5-6 with TRBJ2-3; the D is unclear. The CDR3 is 11 amino acids. The germline CDR1 and CDR2 sequences are SGHDT and YYEEEE. Trimming cost V 1 base and J 13 bases, with 10 bases left between them. The CDR3, as DNA: TGTGCCAGCAGCTTGAGCGCGAAGGAGTATTTT. Residues: CASSLSAKEYF.

The chain couples TRBV25-1 to TRBJ2-3; D is possibly TRBD2 (6 bases). CDR1 and CDR2 from the germline V gene are MGHDK and SYGVNS. CDR3 length: 15 residues. V gave up 1 base and J gave up 3 bases, with 11 bases separating them. The CDR3 nucleotides are TGTGCCAGCAGTGAATTGGGGGGTTGGACAGATACGCAGTATTTT. It yields the protein CASSELGGWTDTQYF.

As concerns this clone: One end of the junction varies from germline; a read error may be responsible. The chain couples TRBV7-7 to TRBJ2-3; 7 bases map to TRBD1. This CDR3 is built from 14 residues. Germline V CDR1 and CDR2: SSHAT, FNYEAQ (reference sequence). DNA for the CDR3: TGTGCTAGCAGCCCCGGACAGGGCACAGATACGCAGTATTTT. Translated: CASSPGQGTDTQYF.

The gene calls are TRBV29-1 and TRBJ1-5; perhaps TRBD1 as D (5 bases). The length of the CDR3 is 16 residues. CDR1 and CDR2 from the germline V gene are SQVTM and ANQGSEA. The germline V and J ends were trimmed by 8 bases and 0 bases, with 20 bases remaining between them. In DNA, the CDR3 is TGCAGCCTGAGGTGGTGGGGAGGGACTAGCAATCAGCCCCAGCATTTT. Translated, it gives CSLRWWGGTSNQPQHF. Filled out from reference TRBV29-1 and TRBJ1-5, the complete variable domain reads SAVISQKPSRDICQRGTSLTIQCQVDSQVTMMFWYRQQPGQSLTLIATANQGSEATYESGFVIDKFPISRPNLTFSTLTVSNMSPEDSSIYLCSLRWWGGTSNQPQHFGDGTRLSIL.

This sequence joins TRBV28 and TRBJ1-4; D is perhaps TRBD1 (6 bases). Trimming took off 10 bases at V and 8 bases at J, with 20 bases between the two ends. The length of the CDR3 is 14 residues. Germline CDR1 reads MDHEN; CDR2 reads SYDVKM. CDR3 DNA: TGTGCCACGATCGAACAGGGTTTGGGCGAAAAACTGTTTTTT. Translation gives CATIEQGLGEKLFF.

The rearrangement uses TRBV6-1 and TRBJ1-4, with a weak D call TRBD1 (5 bases). CDR1 and CDR2 (germline): MNHNS, SASEGT. The length of the CDR3 is 15 residues. Trimming took 0 bases from V and 8 from J, leaving 13 bases between them. This CDR3 is CASSEALQGGEKLFF. The CDR3 nucleotides read TGTGCCAGCAGTGAAGCCCTGCAGGGAGGGGAAAAACTGTTTTTT.

The rearrangement links TRBV10-2 to TRBJ2-3, with 11 bases fitting TRBD2. V lost 7 bases, J lost 6 bases, and 12 bases stayed unmatched. CDR1 is WSHSY, CDR2 SAAADI, per germline. This CDR3 has 16 residues. The CDR3 loop is CASTGTSGGSRDTQYF. CDR3 coding DNA: TGCGCCAGCACAGGAACTAGCGGGGGCTCAAGGGATACGCAGTATTTT.

This chain uses TRBV18 with TRBJ2-2; perhaps TRBD1 as D (6 bases). The CDR3 contains 17 residues. From germline, CDR1 is KGHSH and CDR2 LQKENI. V gave up 2 bases and J gave up 7 bases, with 20 bases separating them. The CDR3 DNA is TGTGCCAGCTCACCAATGGGGGCGAGGACGAACGTCGGGGAGCTGTTTTTT. Translating gives CASSPMGARTNVGELFF.

The V and J genes are TRBV2 and TRBJ2-5; TRBD2 is a possible D gene (5 bases). V was trimmed by 1 base and J by 4 bases, leaving 10 bases between them. The germline gives CDR1 SNHLY, CDR2 FYNNEI. This CDR3 contains 14 residues. The CDR3: CASSEGLSVETQYF. The CDR3 nucleotides are TGTGCCAGCAGTGAAGGTCTTAGCGTAGAGACCCAGTACTTC.

The chain links TRBV10-3 to TRBJ2-7, with a tentative D call TRBD2 (6 bases). This CDR3 has 16 amino acids. V was shortened by 5 bases and J by 5 bases, with 22 bases between the two germline ends. Germline values: CDR1 ENHRY, CDR2 SYGVKD. This CDR3 is CAISNNRDSLTNEQYF. CDR3 sequence (DNA): TGTGCCATCAGTAATAACCGGGACTCCCTCACGAACGAGCAGTACTTC.

By sample share, this clone is medium-sized. The chain links TRBV30 to TRBJ2-3, with a possible D match to TRBD1 (6 bases). Trimming took 4 bases from V and 1 from J, leaving 9 bases between them. This CDR3 region has 13 residues. CDR1 GTSNPN and CDR2 SVGIG come from the germline V gene (reference sequence). Here the CDR3 reads CAWTGDGTDTQYF. The CDR3 DNA follows: TGTGCCTGGACAGGGGACGGCACAGATACGCAGTATTTT.

CDR3 in DNA: TGTGCCAGCAGCCAAGCGGGACAGCAGAATGAAAAACTGTTTTTT. It translates to CASSQAGQQNEKLFF. The chain joins TRBV4-2 to TRBJ1-4, with 7 bases matching TRBD1. Germline V gene sequence: CDR1 LGHNA, CDR2 YNFKEQ. The CDR3 is 15 residues long. V shed 1 base and J 5 bases; nucleotides not matched to a gene: 4.

The rearrangement joins TRBV6-5 to TRBJ2-2; tentative D call: TRBD2 (5 bases). CDR3 size: 13 residues. CDR1 MNHEY and CDR2 SVGAGI come from the germline V gene. The V gene lost 5 bases and the J gene lost 6 bases, with 10 bases spanning the gap. The CDR3 coding sequence is TGTGCCAGCAGTCCCGGAGGTTCCGGGGAGCTGTTTTTT. This encodes CASSPGGSGELFF.

This rearrangement joins TRBV19 to TRBJ2-3; maybe TRBD1 (5 bases). Trimming stripped 2 bases from V and 2 bases from J, with 11 bases between. Germline lookup yields CDR1 LNHDA and CDR2 SQIVND (reference sequence). The CDR3 is 15 residues long. CDR3 sequence (DNA): TGTGCCAGTAGTATACGCAGGGAAAACACAGATACGCAGTATTTT. The encoded protein is CASSIRRENTDTQYF.

The chain has TRBV27 and TRBJ1-4; TRBD1 matches at 8 bases. Germline CDR1 and CDR2: MNHEY and SMNVEV (reference sequence). This CDR3 spans 14 amino acids. Losses at the gene ends were 5 bases for V and 4 bases for J; bases not matched to a gene: 3. The CDR3 DNA reads TGTGCCAGCAGTCAACAGGGGGTTAATGAAAAACTGTTTTTT. This gives the protein CASSQQGVNEKLFF. The whole variable domain, remainder taken from reference TRBV27 and TRBJ1-4, is EAQVTQNPRYLITVTGKKLTVTCSQNMNHEYMSWYRQDPGLGLRQIYYSMNVEVTDKGDVPEGYKVSRKEKRNFPLILESPSPNQTSLYFCASSQQGVNEKLFFGSGTQLSVL.

The gene calls are TRBV5-1 and TRBJ2-5; 8 nucleotides align to TRBD2. This CDR3 contains 15 residues. The V gene's germline CDR1 is SGHRS and CDR2 YFSETQ. Trimming at V came to 0 bases and at J to 9 bases, leaving 10 bases not matched to a gene. The CDR3 region is CASSLAPAGDQPQYF. CDR3 sequence (DNA): TGCGCCAGCAGCTTGGCACCAGCGGGAGATCAGCCCCAGTACTTC.

In nucleotides, the CDR3 is TGCGCCAGCAGCTTGGGACAAGCCTCCAACACCGGGGAGCTGTTTTTT. Encoded protein: CASSLGQASNTGELFF. This rearrangement joins TRBV5-1 to TRBJ2-2; unclear D gene. V gave up 0 bases and J gave up 2 bases, with 11 bases separating them. CDR3 length: 16 residues. CDR1 and CDR2 (germline): SGHRS, YFSETQ.

This chain links TRBV19 with TRBJ2-3, with 10 bases that match TRBD2. The V gene end was trimmed by 6 bases and the J gene end by 3 bases; junction bases not matched to a gene: 21. Germline loops: CDR1 LNHDA, CDR2 SQIVND (reference sequence). The length of the CDR3 is 20 residues. CDR3 amino acids: CASSPGAGGRTSGVTDTQYF. CDR3 DNA: TGTGCCAGTAGCCCCGGGGCAGGGGGTCGTACTAGCGGGGTTACAGATACGCAGTATTTT.

DNA for the CDR3: TGTGCCAGCAGCTTGGAAGGAGCGGGGGGTGATGAGCAGTTCTTC. It codes for CASSLEGAGGDEQFF. This rearrangement joins TRBV5-4 to TRBJ2-1, with 9 bases aligning to TRBD2. Germline lookup yields CDR1 SGHNT and CDR2 YYREEE (reference sequence). The CDR3 runs 15 residues. Trimming cost V 0 bases and J 8 bases; bases outside gene matches: 6.

V usage is TRBV21-1 and J usage is TRBJ1-4; the DNA was not compared with TRBD1, the D call given in the table. TRBV21-1 represents a pseudogene. The CDR3 loop spans 14 amino acids. The CDR3 DNA reads TGTGCCAGCAGGAGGGCCAGGGGAGATGAAAAACTGTTTTTT. This codes for CASRRARGDEKLFF.

The chain uses TRBV5-1 and TRBJ2-3; 14 bases agree with TRBD2. This CDR3 contains 15 residues. Losses at the gene ends were 4 bases for V and 13 bases for J; bases not matched to a gene: 11. CDR1 and CDR2 (germline): SGHRS, YFSETQ. The chain's CDR3 is CASSLGTSGGRIKYF. CDR3 DNA sequence: TGCGCCAGCAGCCTAGGGACTAGCGGGGGTCGGATCAAGTATTTT.

This chain links TRBV6-6 with TRBJ1-5, with a possible D match to TRBD1 (5 bases). Germline V CDR1 and CDR2: MNHNY, SVGAGI (reference sequence). Trimming stripped 4 bases from V and 4 bases from J, with 14 bases between. CDR3 length: 15 amino acids. The CDR3 coding sequence is TGTGCCAGCAGTTGGGCCGGGGGTAATAATCAGCCCCAGCATTTT. Protein: CASSWAGGNNQPQHF.

The chain couples TRBV18 to TRBJ2-7; TRBD2 aligns across 11 bases. Unmatched junction bases numbered 24, after V lost 4 bases and J lost 4 bases. The germline V gene encodes CDR1 KGHSH and CDR2 LQKENI. There are 21 residues in the CDR3. The CDR3 reads CASSLKRSASGGRQQQYEQYF. The CDR3 DNA reads TGTGCCAGCTCACTAAAGCGTTCGGCTAGCGGGGGGCGGCAGCAACAATACGAGCAGTACTTC. The full variable domain, in which reference TRBV18 and TRBJ2-7 provide the parts outside the CDR3, is NAGVMQNPRHLVRRRGQEARLRCSPMKGHSHVYWYRQLPEEGLKFMVYLQKENIIDESGMPKERFSAEFPKEGPSILRIQQVVRGDSAAYFCASSLKRSASGGRQQQYEQYFGPGTRLTVT.

This clone was found once. The V call is TRBV9, the J call TRBJ1-4; 9 bases fit TRBD1. The germline CDR1 and CDR2 sequences are SGDLS and YYNGEE. This CDR3 contains 14 residues. Germline trimming cut 2 bases from V and 7 bases from J; bases unmatched to any gene: 3. The CDR3 DNA follows: TGTGCCAGCAGCGTCGGGACAGGGTCTGAAAAACTGTTTTTT. Residues: CASSVGTGSEKLFF.

The chain uses TRBV6-1 and TRBJ1-2, with TRBD1 identical over 7 bases. Germline CDR1 MNHNS, CDR2 SASEGT. J was trimmed by 8 bases and V by 7 bases; bases with no gene match: 10. This CDR3 is built from 13 residues. DNA of the CDR3: TGTGCCAGCACCTTGGACAGGCTCGAAGGCTACACCTTC. This encodes CASTLDRLEGYTF.

The chain uses TRBV2 and TRBJ1-2, with 10 positions matching TRBD1. Germline CDR1 is SNHLY and CDR2 is FYNNEI. There are 14 residues in the CDR3. Trimming at V came to 6 bases and at J to 1 base, leaving 2 bases not matched to a gene. The CDR3 loop is CASRGTGVNYGYTF. Written as DNA, the CDR3 is TGTGCCAGCAGGGGGACAGGGGTTAACTATGGCTACACCTTC.

This chain uses TRBV4-2 with TRBJ2-1; 13 nucleotides match TRBD2. The CDR3 runs to 16 residues. Trimming cost V 3 bases and J 3 bases; bases outside gene matches: 2. Germline assignment: CDR1 LGHNA and CDR2 YNFKEQ. As DNA, the CDR3 is TGTGCCAGCAGCCAGCGACTAGCGGGGGGCTACAATGAGCAGTTCTTC. Protein: CASSQRLAGGYNEQFF.

The chain employs TRBV16 and TRBJ2-1; TRBD2 agrees at 9 bases. Germline V CDR1 and CDR2: KGHSY, FQNENV. The CDR3 is 19 residues long. V lost 0 bases and J lost 1; bases outside the gene matches: 10. CDR3 DNA sequence: TGTGCCAGCAGCCAATCAGGGCTAGCGGGGACTTCTTCCTACAATGAGCAGTTCTTC. Its translation: CASSQSGLAGTSSYNEQFF.

V and J are TRBV19 and TRBJ2-2; TRBD1 is a possible D gene (6 bases). CDR1 and CDR2 from the germline V gene are LNHDA and SQIVND (reference sequence). V lost 6 bases, J lost 2 bases, and 10 bases lay in between. CDR3 length: 14 amino acids. CDR3 nucleotides: TGTGCCAGTAGAAAACAGGGAAACACCGGGGAGCTGTTTTTT. Encoded protein: CASRKQGNTGELFF.